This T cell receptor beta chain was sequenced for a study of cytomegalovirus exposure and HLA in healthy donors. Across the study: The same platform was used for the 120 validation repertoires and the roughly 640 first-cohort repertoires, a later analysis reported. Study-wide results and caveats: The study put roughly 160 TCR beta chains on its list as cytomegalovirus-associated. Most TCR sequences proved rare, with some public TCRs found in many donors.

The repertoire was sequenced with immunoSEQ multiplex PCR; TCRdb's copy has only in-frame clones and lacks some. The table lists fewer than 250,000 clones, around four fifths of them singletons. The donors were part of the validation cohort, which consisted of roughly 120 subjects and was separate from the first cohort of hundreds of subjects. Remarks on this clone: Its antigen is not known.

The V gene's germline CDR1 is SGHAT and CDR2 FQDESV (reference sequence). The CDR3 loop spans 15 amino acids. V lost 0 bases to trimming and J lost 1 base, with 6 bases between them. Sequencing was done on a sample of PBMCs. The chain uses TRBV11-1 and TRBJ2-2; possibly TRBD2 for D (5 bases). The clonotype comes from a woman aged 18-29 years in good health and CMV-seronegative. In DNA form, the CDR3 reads TGTGCCAGCAGCTTAGCTCGGGGGAACACCGGGGAGCTGTTTTTT. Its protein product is CASSLARGNTGELFF.